Reported below is one T cell receptor beta chain. This entry comes from a study of T cell changes during pregnancy in multiple sclerosis. V lost 2 bases to trimming and J lost 1 base, with 9 bases between them. CDR1 and CDR2 (germline): SGHVS, FQNEAQ. There are 15 residues in the CDR3. Clones were sequenced by immunoSEQ multiplex PCR, and TCRdb holds only the in-frame ones, with some missing. The table shows roughly 70,000 clones, with about 91% occurring only once. The gene calls are TRBV7-8 and TRBJ1-3; D is unresolved. The specimen was peripheral blood, collected in the first trimester of pregnancy. The TCR was taken from a female donor with multiple sclerosis, enrolled in a pregnancy study. The CDR3, as DNA: TGTGCCAGCAGCTTAATGGCAGGATCTGGAAACACCATATATTTT. As protein: CASSLMAGSGNTIYF.